Listed here are 2 T cell receptor beta chains from one sample, sequenced in a study of blood T cell repertoires in COVID-19. Libraries were prepared by immunoSEQ multiplex PCR; TCRdb keeps only in-frame clonotypes and omits some of them. The table has 150,000 to 200,000 clones, more than 75% seen once. Specimen: peripheral blood. These receptor sequences come from a man between 40 and 49 years old with active or convalescent COVID-19.

Comments on this clone: This specimen includes other DNA sequences encoding the same CDR3. The chain is built from TRBV5-1 and TRBJ1-4, with D hard to call. The CDR3 consists of 15 residues. Looked up from germline, CDR1 is SGHRS and CDR2 is YFSETQ. The ends were cut back, 5 bases at V and 0 bases at J, with 11 bases in the middle. The CDR3 sequence is CASSQTGATNEKLFF. In DNA form, the CDR3 reads TGCGCCAGCAGTCAGACGGGAGCAACTAATGAAAAACTGTTTTTT.

This chain uses TRBV2 with TRBJ2-1, with 10 bases identical to TRBD2. V trimming: 6 bases; J trimming: 7 bases; junction bases outside the gene matches: 9. This CDR3 contains 15 residues. Germline V gene data show CDR1 as SNHLY and CDR2 as FYNNEI. In DNA form, the CDR3 reads TGTGCCAGCAGGGGACGAAGCGGGGGGGCGAATGAGCAGTTCTTC. This gives the protein CASRGRSGGANEQFF.